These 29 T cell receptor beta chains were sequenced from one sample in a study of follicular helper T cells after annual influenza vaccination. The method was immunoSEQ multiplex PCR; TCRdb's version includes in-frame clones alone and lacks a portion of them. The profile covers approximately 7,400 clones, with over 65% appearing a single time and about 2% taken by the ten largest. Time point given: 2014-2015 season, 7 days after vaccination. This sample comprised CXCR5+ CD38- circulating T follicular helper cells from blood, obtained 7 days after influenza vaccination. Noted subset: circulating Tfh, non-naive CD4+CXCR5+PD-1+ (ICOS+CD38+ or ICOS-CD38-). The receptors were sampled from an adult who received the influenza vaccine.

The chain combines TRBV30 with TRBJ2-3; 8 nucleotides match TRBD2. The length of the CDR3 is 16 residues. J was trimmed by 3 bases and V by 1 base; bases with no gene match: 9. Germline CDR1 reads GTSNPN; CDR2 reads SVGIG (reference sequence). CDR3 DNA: TGTGCCTGGAGTGCCCTCGGACTAGCTGGGACAGATACGCAGTATTTT. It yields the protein CAWSALGLAGTDTQYF.

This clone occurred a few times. The CDR3 protein is CASPIPIRLPMNTEAFF. CDR3 sequence (DNA): TGTGCCAGTCCCATTCCCATCCGTCTCCCCATGAACACTGAAGCTTTCTTT. This chain links TRBV27 with TRBJ1-1; D gene ambiguous. Germline V CDR1 and CDR2: MNHEY, SMNVEV (reference sequence). The CDR3 consists of 17 residues. Between the trimmed V and J ends, which lost 9 bases and 0 bases, there was a span of 23 bases.

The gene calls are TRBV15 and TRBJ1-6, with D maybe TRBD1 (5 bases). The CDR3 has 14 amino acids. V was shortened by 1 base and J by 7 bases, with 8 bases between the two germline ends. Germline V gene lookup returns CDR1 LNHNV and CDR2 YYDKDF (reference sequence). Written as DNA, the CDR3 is TGTGCCACCAGCAGAGCCAGGGCGAATTCACCCCTCCACTTT. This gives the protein CATSRARANSPLHF.

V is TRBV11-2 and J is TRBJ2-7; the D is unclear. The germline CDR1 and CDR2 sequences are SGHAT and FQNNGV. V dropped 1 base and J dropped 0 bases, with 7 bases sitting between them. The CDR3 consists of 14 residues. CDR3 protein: CASSLVLNSYEQYF. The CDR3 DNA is TGTGCCAGCAGCTTAGTACTGAACTCCTACGAGCAGTACTTC.

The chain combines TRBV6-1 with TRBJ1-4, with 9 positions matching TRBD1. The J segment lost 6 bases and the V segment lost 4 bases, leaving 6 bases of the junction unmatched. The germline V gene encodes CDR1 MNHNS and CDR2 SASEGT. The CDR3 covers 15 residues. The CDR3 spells CASSVTGGADEKLFF. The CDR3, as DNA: TGTGCCAGCAGTGTCACAGGGGGCGCGGATGAAAAACTGTTTTTT.

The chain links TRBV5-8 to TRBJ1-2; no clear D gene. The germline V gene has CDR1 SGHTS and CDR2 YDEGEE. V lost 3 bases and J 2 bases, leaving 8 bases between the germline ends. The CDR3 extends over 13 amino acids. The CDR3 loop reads CASSSTTNYGYTF. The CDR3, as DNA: TGTGCCAGCAGCTCGACAACAAACTATGGCTACACCTTC. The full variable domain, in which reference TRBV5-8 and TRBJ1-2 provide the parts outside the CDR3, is EAGVTQSPTHLIKTRGQQATLRCSPISGHTSVYWYQQALGLGLQFLLWYDEGEERNRGNFPPRFSGRQFPNYSSELNVNALELEDSALYLCASSSTTNYGYTFGSGTRLTVV.

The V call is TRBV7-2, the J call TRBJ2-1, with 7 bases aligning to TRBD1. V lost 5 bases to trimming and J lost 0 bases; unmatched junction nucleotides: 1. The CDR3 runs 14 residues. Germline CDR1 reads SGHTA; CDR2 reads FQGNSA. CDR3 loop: CASSRTGSYNEQFF. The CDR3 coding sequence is TGTGCCAGCAGCCGGACAGGCTCCTACAATGAGCAGTTCTTC.

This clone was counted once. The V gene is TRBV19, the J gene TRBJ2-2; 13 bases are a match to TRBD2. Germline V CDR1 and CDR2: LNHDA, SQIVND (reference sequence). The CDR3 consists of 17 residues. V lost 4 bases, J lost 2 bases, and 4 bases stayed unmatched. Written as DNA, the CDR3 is TGTGCCAGTAGTAAGACTAGCGGGGGGCAAAACACCGGGGAGCTGTTTTTT. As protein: CASSKTSGGQNTGELFF.

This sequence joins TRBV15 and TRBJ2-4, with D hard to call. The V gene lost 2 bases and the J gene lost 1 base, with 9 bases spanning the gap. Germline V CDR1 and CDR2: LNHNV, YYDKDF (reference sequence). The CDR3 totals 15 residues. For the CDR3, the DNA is TGTGCCACCAGCAGACCGCGTTGGGCCAAAAACATTCAGTACTTC. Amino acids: CATSRPRWAKNIQYF.

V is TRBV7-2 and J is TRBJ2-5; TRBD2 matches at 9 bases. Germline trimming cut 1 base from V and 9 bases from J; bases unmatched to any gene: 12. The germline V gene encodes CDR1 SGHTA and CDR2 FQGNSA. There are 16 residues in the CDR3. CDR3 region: CASSLERGGGAGAQYF. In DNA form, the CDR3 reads TGTGCCAGCAGCTTAGAGCGGGGCGGGGGGGCCGGAGCCCAGTACTTC. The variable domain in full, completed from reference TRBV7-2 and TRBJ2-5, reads GAGVSQSPSNKVTEKGKDVELRCDPISGHTALYWYRQSLGQGLEFLIYFQGNSAPDKSGLPSDRFSAERTGGSVSTLTIQRTQQEDSAVYLCASSLERGGGAGAQYFGPGTRLLVL.

The CDR3 spells CASSPRQGARGYTF. DNA of the CDR3: TGTGCCAGCTCACCTAGACAGGGGGCAAGGGGCTACACCTTC. The rearrangement links TRBV18 to TRBJ1-2; 10 bases line up with TRBD1. Trimming at V came to 3 bases and at J to 8 bases, leaving 6 bases not matched to a gene. CDR1 KGHSH and CDR2 LQKENI come from the germline V gene. The CDR3 extends over 14 amino acids.

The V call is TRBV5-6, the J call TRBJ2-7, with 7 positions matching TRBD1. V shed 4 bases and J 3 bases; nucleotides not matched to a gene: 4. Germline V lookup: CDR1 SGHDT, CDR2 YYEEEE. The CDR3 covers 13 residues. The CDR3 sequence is CASSRRDSYEQYF. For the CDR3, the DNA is TGTGCCAGCAGCCGCAGGGACAGCTACGAGCAGTACTTC. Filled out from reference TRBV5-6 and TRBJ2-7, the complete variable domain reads DAGVTQSPTHLIKTRGQQVTLRCSPKSGHDTVSWYQQALGQGPQFIFQYYEEEERQRGNFPDRFSGHQFPNYSSELNVNALLLGDSALYLCASSRRDSYEQYFGPGTRLTVT.

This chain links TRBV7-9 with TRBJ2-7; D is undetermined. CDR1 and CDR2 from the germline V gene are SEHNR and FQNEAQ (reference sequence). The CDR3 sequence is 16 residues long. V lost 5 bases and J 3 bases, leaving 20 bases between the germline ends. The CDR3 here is CASSPTSTSPGYEQYF. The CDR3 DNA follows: TGTGCCAGCAGCCCAACCTCGACATCCCCCGGCTACGAGCAGTACTTC.

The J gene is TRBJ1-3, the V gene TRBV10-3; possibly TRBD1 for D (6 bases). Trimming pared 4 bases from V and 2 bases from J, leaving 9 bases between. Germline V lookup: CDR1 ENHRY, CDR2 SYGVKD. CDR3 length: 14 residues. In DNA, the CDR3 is TGTGCCATCAGTGCAGGGGAAACTGGAAACACCATATATTTT. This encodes CAISAGETGNTIYF.

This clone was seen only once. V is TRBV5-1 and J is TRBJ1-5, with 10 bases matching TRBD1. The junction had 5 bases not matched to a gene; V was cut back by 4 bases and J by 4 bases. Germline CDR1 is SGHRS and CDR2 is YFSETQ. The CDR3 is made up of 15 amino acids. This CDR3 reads CASSPGTGANQPQHF. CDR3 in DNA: TGCGCCAGCAGCCCAGGGACAGGGGCTAATCAGCCCCAGCATTTT.

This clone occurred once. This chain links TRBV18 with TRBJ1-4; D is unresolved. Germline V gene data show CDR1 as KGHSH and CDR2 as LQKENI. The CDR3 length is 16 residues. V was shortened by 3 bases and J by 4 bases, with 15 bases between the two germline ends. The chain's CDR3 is CASSPTGGRINEKLFF. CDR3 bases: TGTGCCAGCTCACCGACGGGCGGAAGAATTAATGAAAAACTGTTTTTT.

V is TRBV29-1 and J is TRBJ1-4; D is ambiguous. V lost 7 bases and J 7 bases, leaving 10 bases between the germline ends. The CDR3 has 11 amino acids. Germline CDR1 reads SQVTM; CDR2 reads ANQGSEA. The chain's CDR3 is CSATVGEKLFF. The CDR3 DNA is TGCAGCGCGACGGTAGGTGAAAAACTGTTTTTT.

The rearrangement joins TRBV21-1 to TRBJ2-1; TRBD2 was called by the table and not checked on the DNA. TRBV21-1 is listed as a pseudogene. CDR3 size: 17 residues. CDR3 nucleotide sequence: TGTGCCAGCAGTTTGGTAATAGCTACACCATCCGACAATGAGCAGTTCTTC. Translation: CASSLVIATPSDNEQFF.

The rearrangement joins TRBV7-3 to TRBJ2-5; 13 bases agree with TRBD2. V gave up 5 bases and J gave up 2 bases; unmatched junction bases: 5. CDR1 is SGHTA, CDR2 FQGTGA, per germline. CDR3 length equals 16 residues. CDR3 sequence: CASSPGLAGEQETQYF. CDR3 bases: TGTGCCAGCAGCCCAGGACTAGCGGGGGAGCAAGAGACCCAGTACTTC. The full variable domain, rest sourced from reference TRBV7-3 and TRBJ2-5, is GAGVSQTPSNKVTEKGKYVELRCDPISGHTALYWYRQSLGQGPEFLIYFQGTGAADDSGLPNDRFFAVRPEGSVSTLKIQRTERGDSAVYLCASSPGLAGEQETQYFGPGTRLLVL.

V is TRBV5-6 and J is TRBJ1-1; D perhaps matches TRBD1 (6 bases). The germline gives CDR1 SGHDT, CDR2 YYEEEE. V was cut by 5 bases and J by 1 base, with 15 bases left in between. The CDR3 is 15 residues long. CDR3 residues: CASSASPQGNTEAFF. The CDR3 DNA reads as TGTGCCAGCAGTGCCTCCCCACAGGGGAACACTGAAGCTTTCTTT. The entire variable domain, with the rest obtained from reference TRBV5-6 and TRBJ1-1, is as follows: DAGVTQSPTHLIKTRGQQVTLRCSPKSGHDTVSWYQQALGQGPQFIFQYYEEEERQRGNFPDRFSGHQFPNYSSELNVNALLLGDSALYLCASSASPQGNTEAFFGQGTRLTVV.

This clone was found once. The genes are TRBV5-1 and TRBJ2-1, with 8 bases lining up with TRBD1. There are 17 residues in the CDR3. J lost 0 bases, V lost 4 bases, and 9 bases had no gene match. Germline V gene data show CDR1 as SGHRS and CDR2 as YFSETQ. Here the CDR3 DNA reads TGCGCCAGCAGCCCCAGCAGGGGGCTGAGCTCCTACAATGAGCAGTTCTTC. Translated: CASSPSRGLSSYNEQFF.

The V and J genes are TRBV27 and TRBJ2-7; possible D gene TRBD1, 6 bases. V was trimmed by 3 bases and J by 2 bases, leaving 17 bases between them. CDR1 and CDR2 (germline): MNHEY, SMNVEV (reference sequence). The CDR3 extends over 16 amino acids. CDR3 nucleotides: TGTGCCAGCAGTTTCCTCCGCGAGGGGGTTCCCTACGAGCAGTACTTC. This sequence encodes CASSFLREGVPYEQYF.

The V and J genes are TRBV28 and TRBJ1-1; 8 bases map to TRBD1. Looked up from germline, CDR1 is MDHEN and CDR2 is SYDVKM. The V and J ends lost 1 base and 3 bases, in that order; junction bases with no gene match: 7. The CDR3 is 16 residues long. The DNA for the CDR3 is TGTGCCAGCAGTTTATATCGGACAGGGAAAGACACTGAAGCTTTCTTT. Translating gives CASSLYRTGKDTEAFF.

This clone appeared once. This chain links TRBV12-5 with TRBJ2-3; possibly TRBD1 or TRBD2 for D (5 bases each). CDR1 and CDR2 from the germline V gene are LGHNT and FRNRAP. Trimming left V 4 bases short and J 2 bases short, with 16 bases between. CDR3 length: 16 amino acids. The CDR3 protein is CASGSGTGGFTDTQYF. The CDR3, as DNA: TGTGCTAGTGGTTCGGGGACCGGAGGTTTCACAGATACGCAGTATTTT.

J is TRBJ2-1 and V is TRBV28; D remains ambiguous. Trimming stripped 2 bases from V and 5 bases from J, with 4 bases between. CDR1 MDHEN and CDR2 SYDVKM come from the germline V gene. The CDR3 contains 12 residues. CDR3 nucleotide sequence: TGTGCCAGCAGTTTAATCGACAATGAGCAGTTCTTC. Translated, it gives CASSLIDNEQFF. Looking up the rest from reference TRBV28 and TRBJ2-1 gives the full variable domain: DVKVTQSSRYLVKRTGEKVFLECVQDMDHENMFWYRQDPGLGLRLIYFSYDVKMKEKGDIPEGYSVSREKKERFSLILESASTNQTSMYLCASSLIDNEQFFGPGTRLTVL.

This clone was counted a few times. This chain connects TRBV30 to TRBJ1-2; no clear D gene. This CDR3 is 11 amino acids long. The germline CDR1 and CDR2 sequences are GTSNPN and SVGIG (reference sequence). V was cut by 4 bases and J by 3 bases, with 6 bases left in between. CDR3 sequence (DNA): TGTGCCTGGATGGGATACTATGGCTACACCTTC. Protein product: CAWMGYYGYTF. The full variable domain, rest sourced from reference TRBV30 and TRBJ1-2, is SQTIHQWPATLVQPVGSPLSLECTVEGTSNPNLYWYRQAAGRGLQLLFYSVGIGQISSEVPQNLSASRPQDRQFILSSKKLLLSDSGFYLCAWMGYYGYTFGSGTRLTVV.

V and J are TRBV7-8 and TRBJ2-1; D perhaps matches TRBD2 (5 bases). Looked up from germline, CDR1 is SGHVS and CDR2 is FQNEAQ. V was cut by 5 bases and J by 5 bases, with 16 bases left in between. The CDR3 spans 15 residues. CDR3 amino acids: CASSPPGRFNNEQFF. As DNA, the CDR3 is TGTGCCAGCAGCCCTCCGGGAAGGTTTAACAATGAGCAGTTCTTC.

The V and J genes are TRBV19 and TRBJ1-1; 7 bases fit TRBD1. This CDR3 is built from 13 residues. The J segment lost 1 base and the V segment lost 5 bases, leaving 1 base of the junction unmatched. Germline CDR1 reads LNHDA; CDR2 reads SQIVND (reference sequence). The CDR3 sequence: CASSGTANTEAFF. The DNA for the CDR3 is TGTGCCAGTAGTGGGACAGCGAACACTGAAGCTTTCTTT.

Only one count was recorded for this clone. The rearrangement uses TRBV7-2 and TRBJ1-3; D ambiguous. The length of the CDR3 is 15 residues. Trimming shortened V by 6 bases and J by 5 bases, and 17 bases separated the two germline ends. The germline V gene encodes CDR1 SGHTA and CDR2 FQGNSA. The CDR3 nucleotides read TGTGCCAGCAGTTCCCAGGAGGGCATAAGAAACACCATATATTTT. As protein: CASSSQEGIRNTIYF.